What follows are 30 T cell receptor beta chains derived from one specimen sequenced in a study of long-term antiretroviral therapy in people with HIV. Samples were assayed with immunoSEQ v3.0 at survey level. Assay used: immunoSEQ multiplex PCR; TCRdb lists only in-frame clones, some missing. Of tens of thousands of clones listed, over 75% are singletons. The sample was unsorted PBMCs, taken 2 years after starting antiretroviral therapy. These receptors originate from a man aged 45-60 years with HIV.

This clone showed up just a few times. This rearrangement joins TRBV27 to TRBJ2-1; no reliable D call. The CDR3 spans 14 residues. Germline CDR1 and CDR2: MNHEY and SMNVEV (reference sequence). Trimming took 8 bases from V and 4 from J, leaving 15 bases between them. The DNA for the CDR3 is TGTGCCAGCCGCACAGTGGGGTCATACAATGAGCAGTTCTTC. Its translation is CASRTVGSYNEQFF.

This rearrangement joins TRBV5-1 to TRBJ2-1; the D gene is possibly TRBD1 (7 bases). V lost 4 bases and J lost 1, with 12 bases in between. Germline loops: CDR1 SGHRS, CDR2 YFSETQ. CDR3 length: 15 residues. The CDR3 DNA sequence: TGCGCCAGCAGCGGAGGGGACAGTTCCTACAATGAGCAGTTCTTC. Amino acid sequence: CASSGGDSSYNEQFF.

The V call is TRBV5-1, the J call TRBJ1-1, with D possibly TRBD1 on 6 matching bases. Trimming took 4 bases from V and 0 from J, leaving 13 bases between them. In germline, CDR1 is SGHRS, CDR2 YFSETQ. This CDR3 comprises 15 residues. The CDR3 is CASSATGDLNTEAFF. For the CDR3, the DNA is TGCGCCAGCAGCGCGACAGGAGACCTGAACACTGAAGCTTTCTTT.

This clone was counted only a few times. The chain recombines TRBV10-1 with TRBJ2-7, with D unresolved. Germline CDR1 reads WNHNN; CDR2 reads SYGVQD (reference sequence). Trimming stripped 3 bases from V and 1 base from J, with 1 base between. The CDR3 sequence is 11 residues long. CDR3 sequence reads: CASSESYEQYF. CDR3 in DNA: TGCGCCAGCAGTGAATCCTACGAGCAGTACTTC.

The chain employs TRBV25-1 and TRBJ2-7; D not resolved. Trimming stripped 4 bases from V and 0 bases from J, with 13 bases between. Germline values: CDR1 MGHDK, CDR2 SYGVNS. This CDR3 is 15 amino acids long. CDR3 amino acids: CASSALGQLSYEQYF. DNA for the CDR3: TGTGCCAGCAGTGCCCTAGGGCAGCTCTCCTACGAGCAGTACTTC.

The chain is built from TRBV7-2 and TRBJ2-1; possibly TRBD1 for D (5 bases). The CDR3 has 14 amino acids. Trimming left V 0 bases short and J 4 bases short, with 7 bases between. The germline CDR1 and CDR2 sequences are SGHTA and FQGNSA. CDR3 amino acids: CASSLAGRYNEQFF. The CDR3 nucleotides read TGTGCCAGCAGCTTAGCGGGGCGGTACAATGAGCAGTTCTTC.

The V and J genes are TRBV9 and TRBJ1-1; TRBD1 might be the D (5 bases). V was cut by 6 bases and J by 5 bases, with 14 bases left in between. The CDR3 loop spans 13 amino acids. Germline V gives CDR1 SGDLS, CDR2 YYNGEE. In DNA form, the CDR3 reads TGTGCCAGCAATCCCACAGGAAAAACTGAAGCTTTCTTT. It codes for CASNPTGKTEAFF.

The gene calls are TRBV29-1 and TRBJ2-7; D uncertain. The germline CDR1 and CDR2 sequences are SQVTM and ANQGSEA. V lost 3 bases and J 1 base, leaving 10 bases between the germline ends. The CDR3 totals 13 residues. The CDR3 nucleotides are TGCAGCGTTGAGGCCGACGATTCCTACGAGCAGTACTTC. It translates to CSVEADDSYEQYF.

V and J are TRBV29-1 and TRBJ2-1; TRBD1 matches 8 bases. J gave up 3 bases and V 6 bases, and 10 bases lay outside the gene matches. Germline V gives CDR1 SQVTM, CDR2 ANQGSEA. This CDR3 contains 15 residues. CDR3 sequence reads: CSVDSGQGGYNEQFF. The CDR3, as DNA: TGCAGCGTAGATTCAGGACAGGGAGGCTACAATGAGCAGTTCTTC.

This chain joins TRBV27 and TRBJ2-5; tentatively, D is TRBD2 (5 bases). V gave up 0 bases and J gave up 5 bases, with 10 bases separating them. The CDR3 is made up of 14 amino acids. Germline lookup yields CDR1 MNHEY and CDR2 SMNVEV (reference sequence). The CDR3 nucleotides read TGTGCCAGCAGTTTATCTGCAGCGGTTGAGACCCAGTACTTC. Protein: CASSLSAAVETQYF.

This chain links TRBV28 with TRBJ2-3, with 7 bases identical to TRBD1. After removal of 10 bases from V and 4 bases from J, the junction contained 5 bases not matched to a gene. The CDR3 loop spans 12 amino acids. The germline V gene encodes CDR1 MDHEN and CDR2 SYDVKM. CDR3 nucleotides: TGTGCCACTCGTCAGGGGGCAGATACGCAGTATTTT. This sequence encodes CATRQGADTQYF.

The CDR3 DNA sequence: TGTGCCAGCAGCTTTTCTCATAGCAATCAGCCCCAGCATTTT. Its translation: CASSFSHSNQPQHF. The rearrangement uses TRBV11-2 and TRBJ1-5; no firm D call. CDR3 length equals 14 residues. In germline, CDR1 is SGHAT, CDR2 FQNNGV. V was trimmed by 3 bases and J by 0 bases, leaving 6 bases between them. The full variable domain, rest sourced from reference TRBV11-2 and TRBJ1-5, is EAGVAQSPRYKIIEKRQSVAFWCNPISGHATLYWYQQILGQGPKLLIQFQNNGVVDDSQLPKDRFSAERLKGVDSTLKIQPAKLEDSAVYLCASSFSHSNQPQHFGDGTRLSIL.

The chain is built from TRBV9 and TRBJ2-7, with TRBD2 matching 7 bases. V shed 0 bases, J shed 7 bases, and the junction held 7 bases outside the gene matches. This CDR3 contains 14 residues. CDR1 SGDLS and CDR2 YYNGEE come from the germline V gene. CDR3 sequence reads: CASSVGRELEEQYF. The CDR3 DNA sequence: TGTGCCAGCAGCGTAGGGCGGGAGTTGGAAGAGCAGTACTTC.

This clone came up a few times. J is TRBJ1-2 and V is TRBV28, with 9 bases lining up with TRBD1. Germline CDR1 MDHEN, CDR2 SYDVKM. The CDR3 sequence is 16 residues long. V shed 5 bases and J 4 bases; nucleotides not matched to a gene: 11. CDR3 protein: CASSHAGTGSLYGYTF. The CDR3 bases are TGTGCCAGCAGTCATGCCGGGACAGGGAGCCTCTATGGCTACACCTTC.

This chain uses TRBV5-6 with TRBJ1-5; D call uncertain. V was pared by 2 bases and J by 3 bases, with 9 bases between. CDR3 length: 14 amino acids. Germline V lookup: CDR1 SGHDT, CDR2 YYEEEE. The CDR3 bases are TGTGCCAGCAGCTTCACCAGTTTCAATCAGCCCCAGCATTTT. Protein: CASSFTSFNQPQHF.

V usage is TRBV28 and J usage is TRBJ1-1; tentatively, D is TRBD1 (5 bases). The germline gives CDR1 MDHEN, CDR2 SYDVKM. Trimming removed 3 bases from V and 11 bases from J, with 16 bases in between. This CDR3 contains 13 residues. Here the CDR3 DNA reads TGTGCCAGCAGTTTGGGACCTCGGAAAGTTGCTTTCTTT. It codes for CASSLGPRKVAFF.

V is TRBV29-1 and J is TRBJ2-7; 7 bases fit TRBD1. Trimming removed 5 bases from V and 2 bases from J; junction bases left unmatched: 9. CDR3 size: 14 residues. Germline CDR1 and CDR2: SQVTM and ANQGSEA. CDR3 residues: CSVSGTEVPYEQYF. The CDR3 DNA is TGCAGCGTTTCGGGGACAGAAGTTCCCTACGAGCAGTACTTC.

This clone was counted a few times. V and J are TRBV19 and TRBJ2-7, with no clear D. The CDR3 has 13 amino acids. Germline V gives CDR1 LNHDA, CDR2 SQIVND (reference sequence). V was clipped by 5 bases and J by 7 bases, with 15 bases between them. CDR3 region: CASSVSSLLEQYF. CDR3 DNA: TGTGCCAGTAGTGTAAGTAGCCTTTTGGAGCAGTACTTC.

The chain recombines TRBV7-9 with TRBJ2-5; TRBD1 matches at 7 bases. The CDR3 is 15 amino acids. Germline V gene lookup returns CDR1 SEHNR and CDR2 FQNEAQ (reference sequence). The J segment lost 10 bases and the V segment lost 8 bases, leaving 19 bases of the junction unmatched. CDR3 coding DNA: TGTGCCAGCGGTCCTGTGGCGGCATCCCAGGGGGACCAGTACTTC. The encoded protein is CASGPVAASQGDQYF.

This clone was detected a few times. This sequence joins TRBV7-2 and TRBJ2-7; 9 nucleotides agree with TRBD1. The V and J ends lost 3 bases and 2 bases, in that order; junction bases with no gene match: 2. CDR1 is SGHTA, CDR2 FQGNSA, per germline. The CDR3 sequence is 14 residues long. In DNA form, the CDR3 reads TGTGCCAGCAGCTTCCGGGACAGGGCCTACGAGCAGTACTTC. Protein product: CASSFRDRAYEQYF. The entire variable domain, with the rest obtained from reference TRBV7-2 and TRBJ2-7, is as follows: GAGVSQSPSNKVTEKGKDVELRCDPISGHTALYWYRQSLGQGLEFLIYFQGNSAPDKSGLPSDRFSAERTGGSVSTLTIQRTQQEDSAVYLCASSFRDRAYEQYFGPGTRLTVT.

The gene calls are TRBV19 and TRBJ1-5; D is ambiguous. Per germline, CDR1 LNHDA and CDR2 SQIVND (reference sequence). The CDR3 extends over 13 amino acids. Trimming took 4 bases from V and 4 from J, leaving 8 bases between them. The CDR3 DNA sequence: TGTGCCAGTAGTACGGGTCTGAATCAGCCCCAGCATTTT. Its protein product is CASSTGLNQPQHF.

This chain joins TRBV5-4 and TRBJ1-2; D call uncertain. CDR3 length equals 15 residues. Trimming pared 0 bases from V and 3 bases from J, leaving 12 bases between. Per the germline V gene, CDR1 is SGHNT and CDR2 is YYREEE (reference sequence). For the CDR3, the DNA is TGTGCCAGCAGCTTGGGGGCGGCGCCGGACTATGGCTACACCTTC. This translates into CASSLGAAPDYGYTF. Variable domain in full (rest from reference TRBV5-4 and TRBJ1-2): ETGVTQSPTHLIKTRGQQVTLRCSSQSGHNTVSWYQQALGQGPQFIFQYYREEENGRGNFPPRFSGLQFPNYSSELNVNALELDDSALYLCASSLGAAPDYGYTFGSGTRLTVV.

This clone was recorded once. The rearrangement uses TRBV15 and TRBJ1-5, with D possibly being TRBD1 (5 bases). The germline gives CDR1 LNHNV, CDR2 YYDKDF (reference sequence). Trimming shortened V by 0 bases and J by 4 bases, and 13 bases separated the two germline ends. The CDR3 length is 16 residues. The CDR3 sequence is CATSRDAKGPNQPQHF. The CDR3 DNA follows: TGTGCCACCAGCAGAGATGCGAAGGGGCCAAATCAGCCCCAGCATTTT.

The V gene is TRBV29-1, the J gene TRBJ1-2, with D possibly TRBD1 on 5 matching bases. From germline, CDR1 is SQVTM and CDR2 ANQGSEA. The CDR3 has 12 residues. Trimming took 2 bases from V and 8 from J, leaving 12 bases between them. The CDR3 nucleotides read TGCAGCGTTGAAATGCAGGGACGGGGCTACACCTTC. Encoded protein: CSVEMQGRGYTF. Variable domain in full (rest from reference TRBV29-1 and TRBJ1-2): SAVISQKPSRDICQRGTSLTIQCQVDSQVTMMFWYRQQPGQSLTLIATANQGSEATYESGFVIDKFPISRPNLTFSTLTVSNMSPEDSSIYLCSVEMQGRGYTFGSGTRLTVV.

V usage is TRBV19 and J usage is TRBJ2-1; D is unclear. The germline V gene encodes CDR1 LNHDA and CDR2 SQIVND (reference sequence). This CDR3 is built from 12 residues. Between the trimmed V and J ends, which lost 3 bases and 9 bases, there was a span of 9 bases. The CDR3 coding sequence is TGTGCCAGTAGTATTGGCGCTCGTGAGCAGTTCTTC. Its translation is CASSIGAREQFF.

This clone came up once. The genes are TRBV28 and TRBJ2-4; D gene ambiguous. V was cut by 7 bases and J by 1 base, with 14 bases left in between. CDR1 is MDHEN, CDR2 SYDVKM, per germline. The CDR3 loop spans 15 amino acids. CDR3 bases: TGTGCCAGCACCCTGTCGTTACCGGCCAAAAACATTCAGTACTTC. Its protein product is CASTLSLPAKNIQYF.

This chain joins TRBV28 and TRBJ1-5; D uncertain. V lost 5 bases and J lost 4, with 9 bases in between. The CDR3 has 13 residues. Germline V gene data show CDR1 as MDHEN and CDR2 as SYDVKM. The CDR3: CASSGEGNQPQHF. CDR3 bases: TGTGCCAGCAGTGGAGAGGGTAATCAGCCCCAGCATTTT.

V usage is TRBV9 and J usage is TRBJ2-1, with D unresolved. V lost 4 bases and J 6 bases, leaving 8 bases between the germline ends. This CDR3 has 12 amino acids. From germline, CDR1 is SGDLS and CDR2 YYNGEE. The CDR3 spells CASSPGFNEQFF. CDR3 nucleotides: TGTGCCAGCAGCCCCGGGTTCAATGAGCAGTTCTTC.

The chain has TRBV14 and TRBJ2-2; D may be TRBD1 (5 bases). The germline V and J ends were trimmed by 4 bases and 4 bases, with 19 bases remaining between them. CDR1 SGHDN and CDR2 FVKESK come from the germline V gene. The CDR3 is 17 amino acids. The CDR3: CASSRSGEGASTGELFF. As DNA, the CDR3 is TGTGCCAGCAGCCGAAGTGGGGAAGGGGCCAGCACCGGGGAGCTGTTTTTT.

The chain employs TRBV7-9 and TRBJ1-3, with 10 bases fitting TRBD1. The V and J ends lost 2 bases and 0 bases, in that order; junction bases with no gene match: 7. Germline V gene sequence: CDR1 SEHNR, CDR2 FQNEAQ (reference sequence). The CDR3 loop spans 18 amino acids. CDR3 sequence reads: CASSLLGQGIGSGNTIYF. The CDR3 nucleotides are TGTGCCAGCAGCTTACTGGGACAGGGGATCGGCTCTGGAAACACCATATATTTT. Full variable domain (missing parts from reference TRBV7-9 and TRBJ1-3): DTGVSQNPRHKITKRGQNVTFRCDPISEHNRLYWYRQTLGQGPEFLTYFQNEAQLEKSRLLSDRFSAERPKGSFSTLEIQRTEQGDSAMYLCASSLLGQGIGSGNTIYFGEGSWLTVV.